The 16 T cell receptor beta chains reported below all come from one sample, sequenced in a study of identical twins. In TCRdb, the 5' RACE reads were re-called with MiXCR into one record per CDR3 protein. There are about 690,000 distinct CDR3 sequences in the sample; around 5.7% occur only once, and under 2% lies in the top ten. Source material: naive T cells sorted from blood. Receptor source: a man younger than 30 in good health.

The chain couples TRBV6-1 to TRBJ2-2; D not resolved. Germline CDR1 reads MNHNS; CDR2 reads SASEGT. V gave up 7 bases and J gave up 5 bases, with 5 bases separating them. This CDR3 is built from 11 residues. DNA for the CDR3: TGTGCCAGCATAGAGACCGGGGAGCTGTTTTTT. Its protein product is CASIETGELFF.

This clonotype was detected only a few times. This CDR3 is CASSEGTGGSYEQYV. As DNA, the CDR3 is TGTGCCAGCAGTGAGGGGACAGGGGGCTCCTACGAGCAGTACGTC. The rearrangement joins TRBV2 to TRBJ2-7; 11 bases line up with TRBD1. The CDR3 is 15 amino acids. Germline assignment: CDR1 SNHLY and CDR2 FYNNEI. V shed 3 bases, J shed 0 bases, and the junction held 1 base outside the gene matches.

Many counts were recorded for this clonotype. The chain links TRBV5-1 to TRBJ2-7, with no clear D. The CDR3 is 13 amino acids. The V gene lost 2 bases and the J gene lost 2 bases, with 8 bases spanning the gap. Germline V gene data show CDR1 as SGHRS and CDR2 as YFSETQ. The CDR3 loop is CASSFRNAYEQYF. The CDR3 nucleotides are TGCGCCAGCAGCTTCAGGAACGCCTACGAGCAGTACTTC.

This clonotype has a handful of counts. The gene calls are TRBV5-1 and TRBJ2-1, with TRBD2 matching over 7 bases. With 0 bases clipped from V and 5 bases from J, the junction kept 8 bases outside the gene matches. Germline V gene data show CDR1 as SGHRS and CDR2 as YFSETQ. This CDR3 is built from 16 residues. The CDR3 loop reads CASSLATPGTNNEQFF. CDR3 nucleotide sequence: TGCGCCAGCAGCTTGGCTACTCCCGGGACTAACAATGAGCAGTTCTTC.

This clonotype has more than one count but fewer than ten. This sequence joins TRBV5-1 and TRBJ2-5; D unclear. Looked up from germline, CDR1 is SGHRS and CDR2 is YFSETQ. V lost 1 base and J 5 bases, leaving 6 bases between the germline ends. This CDR3 spans 12 amino acids. The CDR3 spells CASSLYLETQYF. For the CDR3, the DNA is TGCGCCAGCAGCTTGTACTTGGAGACCCAGTACTTC.

This clonotype was detected many times. The gene calls are TRBV20-1 and TRBJ2-1, with TRBD2 identical over 9 bases. Germline values: CDR1 DFQATT, CDR2 SNEGSKA (reference sequence). V shed 0 bases, J shed 0 bases, and the junction held 6 bases outside the gene matches. The CDR3 sequence is 17 residues long. CDR3 in amino acids: CSARDLGSGSSYNEQFF. As DNA, the CDR3 is TGCAGTGCTAGAGATTTGGGTAGCGGGAGCTCCTACAATGAGCAGTTCTTC.

J is TRBJ2-4 and V is TRBV10-3; 10 bases map to TRBD1. This CDR3 region has 18 residues. The trim removed 4 bases at V and 5 bases at J, leaving 14 bases unmatched. Germline CDR1 reads ENHRY; CDR2 reads SYGVKD. CDR3 DNA sequence: TGTGCCATCAGTGGCCCTCTGACAGGGGGCCCTGGCCAAAACATTCAGTACTTC. It encodes CAISGPLTGGPGQNIQYF.

This clonotype has at least ten counts. CDR3 sequence: CASSFRDRGPGTEAFF. The CDR3 DNA reads TGCGCCAGCAGCTTCCGGGACAGGGGGCCTGGGACTGAAGCTTTCTTT. The gene calls are TRBV5-1 and TRBJ1-1; TRBD1 agrees at 12 bases. The ends lost 2 bases at V and 5 bases at J; junction bases unmatched: 7. This CDR3 contains 16 residues. The germline V gene has CDR1 SGHRS and CDR2 YFSETQ.

This clonotype was counted a few times. The chain is built from TRBV28 and TRBJ2-7; a possible D gene is TRBD1 (5 bases). Trimming left V 6 bases short and J 5 bases short, with 26 bases between. Germline lookup yields CDR1 MDHEN and CDR2 SYDVKM. The CDR3 sequence is 17 residues long. The CDR3 here is CASSRPPTPGLNHEQYF. As DNA, the CDR3 is TGTGCCAGCAGCCGACCCCCTACCCCAGGGCTGAATCACGAGCAGTACTTC.

The chain carries TRBV29-1 and TRBJ2-5; 13 nucleotides match TRBD2. V dropped 7 bases and J dropped 5; count of bases not matched to a gene: 4. This CDR3 spans 13 amino acids. Germline CDR1 SQVTM, CDR2 ANQGSEA. CDR3 nucleotide sequence: TGCAGCGGCGGACTAGCGGGAGACGAGACCCAGTACTTC. It encodes CSGGLAGDETQYF.

This clonotype has at least ten counts. Here the CDR3 reads CAILTGDSYEQYF. The CDR3 DNA follows: TGTGCCATCCTAACTGGCGACTCCTACGAGCAGTACTTC. The J gene is TRBJ2-7, the V gene TRBV12-3 or TRBV12-4; D not certain. V dropped 10 bases and J dropped 0 bases, with 13 bases sitting between them. The CDR3 consists of 13 residues.

The CDR3 protein is CAISESRGRTQNEQYF. The CDR3 DNA follows: TGTGCCATCAGTGAGTCTCGTGGGAGAACACAGAACGAGCAGTACTTC. The chain recombines TRBV10-3 with TRBJ2-7; TRBD2 is a possible D gene (5 bases). The germline V gene encodes CDR1 ENHRY and CDR2 SYGVKD. This CDR3 comprises 16 residues. V was pared by 0 bases and J by 5 bases, with 17 bases between.

This clonotype appeared a few times. V and J are TRBV3-1 and TRBJ2-5; 8 nucleotides align to TRBD2. Trimming at V came to 0 bases and at J to 4 bases, leaving 7 bases not matched to a gene. The CDR3 covers 16 residues. In germline, CDR1 is LGHDT, CDR2 YNNKEL (reference sequence). Here the CDR3 DNA reads TGTGCCAGCAGCCAAGAACCTAGCGGGCGAGTAGAGACCCAGTACTTC. Encoded protein: CASSQEPSGRVETQYF.

V is TRBV20-1 and J is TRBJ2-7, with a weak D call TRBD2 (6 bases). CDR3 size: 12 residues. Germline V gene sequence: CDR1 DFQATT, CDR2 SNEGSKA (reference sequence). Trimming removed 6 bases from V and 4 bases from J, with 13 bases in between. The CDR3 coding sequence is TGCAGTGCGCCCGGGACTCCGTACGAGCAGTACTTC. This gives the protein CSAPGTPYEQYF.

This clonotype was picked up a small number of times. The chain recombines TRBV12-3 or TRBV12-4 with TRBJ2-7; 9 nucleotides match TRBD1. The CDR3 runs 16 residues. V lost 2 bases to trimming and J lost 1 base; unmatched junction nucleotides: 6. This CDR3 reads CASSLFTGGMSYEQYF. CDR3 nucleotide sequence: TGTGCCAGCAGTTTATTTACAGGGGGCATGTCCTACGAGCAGTACTTC.

The table lists this clonotype with many counts. The CDR3 reads CASRRRRGLNEKLFF. CDR3 nucleotides: TGTGCCAGCAGGCGACGCAGGGGGCTTAATGAAAAACTGTTTTTT. The chain recombines TRBV6-1 with TRBJ1-4; 8 bases agree with TRBD1. Germline V gene sequence: CDR1 MNHNS, CDR2 SASEGT. The CDR3 is 15 residues long. Trimming at V came to 6 bases and at J to 4 bases, leaving 7 bases not matched to a gene.